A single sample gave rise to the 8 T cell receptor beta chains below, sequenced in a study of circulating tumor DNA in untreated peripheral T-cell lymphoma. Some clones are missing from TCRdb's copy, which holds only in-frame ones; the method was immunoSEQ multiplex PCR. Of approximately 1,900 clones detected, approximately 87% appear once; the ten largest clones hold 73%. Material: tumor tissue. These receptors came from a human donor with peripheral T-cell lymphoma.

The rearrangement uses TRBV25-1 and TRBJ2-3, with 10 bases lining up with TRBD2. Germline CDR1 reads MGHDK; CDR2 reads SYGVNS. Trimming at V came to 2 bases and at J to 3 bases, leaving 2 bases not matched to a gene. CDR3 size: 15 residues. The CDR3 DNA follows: TGTGCCAGCAGTGAAAGCGGGGGGGGAACAGATACGCAGTATTTT. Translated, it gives CASSESGGGTDTQYF.

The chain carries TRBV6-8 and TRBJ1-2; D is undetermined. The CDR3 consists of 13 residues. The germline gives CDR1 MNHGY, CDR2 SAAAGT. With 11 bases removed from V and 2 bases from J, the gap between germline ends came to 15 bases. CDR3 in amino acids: CAGTEEANYGYTF. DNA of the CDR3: TGTGCCGGAACTGAGGAGGCGAACTATGGCTACACCTTC.

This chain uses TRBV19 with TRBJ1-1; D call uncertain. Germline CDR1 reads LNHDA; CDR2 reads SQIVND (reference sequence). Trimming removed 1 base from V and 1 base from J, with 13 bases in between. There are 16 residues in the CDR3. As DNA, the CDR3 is TGTGCCAGTAGTATAGTTTCGGCGGGGAGGAACACTGAAGCTTTCTTT. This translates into CASSIVSAGRNTEAFF.

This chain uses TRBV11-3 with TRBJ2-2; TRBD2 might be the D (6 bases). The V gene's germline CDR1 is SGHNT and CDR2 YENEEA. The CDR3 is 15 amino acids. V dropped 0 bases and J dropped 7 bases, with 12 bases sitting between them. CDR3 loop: CASSLEGGDLGELFF. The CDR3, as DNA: TGTGCCAGCAGCTTAGAAGGAGGGGACCTCGGGGAGCTGTTTTTT.

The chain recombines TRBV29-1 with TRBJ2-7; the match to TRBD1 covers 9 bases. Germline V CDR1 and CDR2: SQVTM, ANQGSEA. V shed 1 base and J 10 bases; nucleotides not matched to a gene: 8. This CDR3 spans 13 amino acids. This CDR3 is CSVEATGGYRQYF. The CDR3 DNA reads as TGCAGCGTTGAAGCGACAGGGGGTTATCGACAGTACTTC.

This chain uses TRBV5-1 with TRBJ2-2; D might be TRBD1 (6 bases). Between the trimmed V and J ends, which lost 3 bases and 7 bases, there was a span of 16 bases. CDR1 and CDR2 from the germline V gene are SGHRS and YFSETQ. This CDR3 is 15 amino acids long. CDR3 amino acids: CASSYDRIEIGELFF. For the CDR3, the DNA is TGCGCCAGCAGCTACGACAGGATCGAGATCGGGGAGCTGTTTTTT.

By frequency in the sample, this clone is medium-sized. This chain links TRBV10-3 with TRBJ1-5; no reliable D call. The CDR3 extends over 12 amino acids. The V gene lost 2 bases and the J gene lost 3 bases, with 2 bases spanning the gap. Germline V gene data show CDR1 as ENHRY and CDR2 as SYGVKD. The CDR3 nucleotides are TGTGCCATCAGTGAGCTCAATCAGCCCCAGCATTTT. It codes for CAISELNQPQHF.

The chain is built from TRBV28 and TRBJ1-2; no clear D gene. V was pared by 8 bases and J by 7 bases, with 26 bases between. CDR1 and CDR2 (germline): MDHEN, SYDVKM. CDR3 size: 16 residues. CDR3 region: CASSPLRLGIGAGYTF. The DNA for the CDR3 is TGTGCCAGCTCCCCCCTTAGGTTAGGGATCGGTGCTGGCTACACCTTC.